The 16 T cell receptor beta chains given below trace back to one sample, sequenced in a study of T cell repertoires in cytomegalovirus infection. TCRdb analysed the reads with MiXCR anew, one entry per CDR3 protein. The sample records 200,000 to 300,000 distinct CDR3 sequences, roughly 12% being singletons. Sequences were obtained from PBMCs. These receptors were taken from a human donor in good health (CMV status not recorded). Some clones in this sample may be carry-over from other donors' samples.

This chain uses TRBV10-3 with TRBJ1-6; TRBD1 might be the D (6 bases). V was clipped by 0 bases and J by 8 bases, with 14 bases between them. CDR3 length: 16 amino acids. Germline V gene data show CDR1 as ENHRY and CDR2 as SYGVKD. As DNA, the CDR3 is TGTGCCATCAGTGAGTCAACACAGGGAATGGATTCACCCCTCCACTTT. Its translation is CAISESTQGMDSPLHF.

This clonotype was counted at least ten times. The chain has TRBV7-8 and TRBJ1-4, with D hard to call. The CDR3 spans 12 residues. The germline gives CDR1 SGHVS, CDR2 FQNEAQ. V was trimmed by 5 bases and J by 8 bases, leaving 9 bases between them. The CDR3 is CASSPSREKLFF. The CDR3 coding sequence is TGTGCCAGCAGCCCTTCTCGGGAAAAACTGTTTTTT.

At least ten counts were recorded for this clonotype. The chain couples TRBV7-2 to TRBJ2-5; D uncertain. The CDR3 totals 13 residues. With 2 bases removed from V and 4 bases from J, the gap between germline ends came to 8 bases. The germline CDR1 and CDR2 sequences are SGHTA and FQGNSA. The CDR3 reads CASSLSPTETQYF. The CDR3, as DNA: TGTGCCAGCAGCTTAAGCCCCACAGAGACCCAGTACTTC. The full variable domain, its missing parts supplied by reference TRBV7-2 and TRBJ2-5, is GAGVSQSPSNKVTEKGKDVELRCDPISGHTALYWYRQSLGQGLEFLIYFQGNSAPDKSGLPSDRFSAERTGGSVSTLTIQRTQQEDSAVYLCASSLSPTETQYFGPGTRLLVL.

Ten or more counts support this clonotype. The V call is TRBV6-6, the J call TRBJ1-2; D uncertain. Deletions cut 5 bases from V and 6 bases from J, with 13 bases between. The germline V gene has CDR1 MNHNY and CDR2 SVGAGI (reference sequence). The CDR3 length is 13 residues. The CDR3 nucleotides are TGTGCCAGCAGTGAGGAGGGAGTTCATGGCTACACCTTC. Encoded protein: CASSEEGVHGYTF.

This rearrangement joins TRBV5-1 to TRBJ2-3; D is possibly TRBD2 (6 bases). CDR1 and CDR2 (germline): SGHRS, YFSETQ. CDR3 length: 15 amino acids. Trimming stripped 4 bases from V and 0 bases from J, with 12 bases between. CDR3 region: CASSHSGTSTDTQYF. DNA of the CDR3: TGCGCCAGCAGCCACTCCGGGACTAGCACAGATACGCAGTATTTT. The variable domain in full, with the rest retrieved from reference TRBV5-1 and TRBJ2-3, is KAGVTQTPRYLIKTRGQQVTLSCSPISGHRSVSWYQQTPGQGLQFLFEYFSETQRNKGNFPGRFSGRQFSNSRSEMNVSTLELGDSALYLCASSHSGTSTDTQYFGPGTRLTVL.

Many counts were recorded for this clonotype. J is TRBJ1-1 and V is TRBV11-1, with no clear D. The germline gives CDR1 SGHAT, CDR2 FQDESV (reference sequence). The CDR3 runs 16 residues. V was shortened by 2 bases and J by 0 bases, with 13 bases between the two germline ends. The DNA of the CDR3 is TGTGCCAGCAGCTTAACGTTGCCAGCGATGAACACTGAAGCTTTCTTT. As protein: CASSLTLPAMNTEAFF. The variable domain in full, completed from reference TRBV11-1 and TRBJ1-1, reads EAEVAQSPRYKITEKSQAVAFWCDPISGHATLYWYRQILGQGPELLVQFQDESVVDDSQLPKDRFSAERLKGVDSTLKIQPAELGDSAMYLCASSLTLPAMNTEAFFGQGTRLTVV.

The CDR3 region has the DNA TGTGCCAGTAGCCGGCTAGCGGGAGGGGCTGCCGGGGAGCTGTTTTTT. The encoded protein is CASSRLAGGAAGELFF. This chain joins TRBV19 and TRBJ2-2; 12 nucleotides align to TRBD2. Germline CDR1 LNHDA, CDR2 SQIVND (reference sequence). The CDR3 consists of 16 residues. The V and J ends lost 6 bases and 6 bases, in that order; junction bases with no gene match: 8.

At least ten counts were recorded for this clonotype. The chain combines TRBV28 with TRBJ2-1; possibly TRBD1 or TRBD2 for D (5 bases each). V lost 3 bases, J lost 6 bases, and 15 bases lay in between. This CDR3 comprises 15 residues. In germline, CDR1 is MDHEN, CDR2 SYDVKM. The CDR3 here is CASSFWGTDSNEQFF. CDR3 nucleotide sequence: TGTGCCAGCAGTTTTTGGGGGACCGATTCCAATGAGCAGTTCTTC.

The chain is built from TRBV11-2 and TRBJ1-2; unclear D gene. The V end was cut by 3 bases, the J end by 4 bases, with 12 bases between. The CDR3 is 14 amino acids. Germline assignment: CDR1 SGHAT and CDR2 FQNNGV. The CDR3 is CASSFKGPLYGYTF. The CDR3 DNA sequence: TGTGCCAGCAGCTTCAAGGGTCCGCTCTATGGCTACACCTTC.

In this sample, this clonotype turned up a few times. The rearrangement links TRBV10-3 to TRBJ1-5, with a weak D call TRBD1 (5 bases). V gave up 3 bases and J gave up 6 bases, with 9 bases separating them. CDR1 is ENHRY and CDR2 is SYGVKD in the germline V gene. The length of the CDR3 is 13 residues. The CDR3: CAISDSRGQPQHF. DNA for the CDR3: TGTGCCATCAGTGATTCAAGGGGTCAGCCCCAGCATTTT.

This clonotype has at least ten counts. The rearrangement links TRBV6-5 to TRBJ1-6, with D maybe TRBD1 (5 bases). Germline V gives CDR1 MNHEY, CDR2 SVGAGI. The CDR3 is made up of 14 amino acids. The germline V and J ends were trimmed by 2 bases and 10 bases, with 12 bases remaining between them. CDR3 protein: CASSYVTEGSPLHF. Written as DNA, the CDR3 is TGTGCCAGCAGTTACGTCACAGAGGGGTCACCCCTCCACTTT.

The rearrangement uses TRBV20-1 and TRBJ2-7; a possible D gene is TRBD2 (7 bases). Trimming took off 5 bases at V and 7 bases at J, with 21 bases between the two ends. CDR1 DFQATT and CDR2 SNEGSKA come from the germline V gene (reference sequence). The CDR3 is 14 residues long. CDR3 sequence: CSAFKRGGLGEQYF. In DNA, the CDR3 is TGCAGTGCTTTTAAAAGGGGGGGACTGGGGGAGCAGTACTTC.

The V gene is TRBV7-9, the J gene TRBJ1-4; 7 bases align to TRBD1. From germline, CDR1 is SEHNR and CDR2 FQNEAQ (reference sequence). J gave up 3 bases and V 6 bases, and 4 bases lay outside the gene matches. The CDR3 length is 14 residues. The CDR3 region is CASRAGGSNEKLFF. The CDR3 coding sequence is TGTGCCAGCAGGGCAGGGGGTTCTAATGAAAAACTGTTTTTT.

Many counts were recorded for this clonotype. The genes are TRBV7-8 and TRBJ1-5; perhaps TRBD1 as D (6 bases). The CDR3 has 14 residues. Deletions cut 4 bases from V and 3 bases from J, with 10 bases between. Germline V gene data show CDR1 as SGHVS and CDR2 as FQNEAQ. CDR3 in DNA: TGTGCCAGCAGCTCCAGGGACAACAATCAGCCCCAGCATTTT. It translates to CASSSRDNNQPQHF.

This clonotype has ten or more counts. The chain recombines TRBV7-2 with TRBJ1-1; D might be TRBD1 (6 bases). Between the trimmed V and J ends, which lost 5 bases and 0 bases, there was a span of 13 bases. The germline gives CDR1 SGHTA, CDR2 FQGNSA. This CDR3 comprises 15 residues. The CDR3 sequence: CASSIGGSLNTEAFF. The CDR3 DNA sequence: TGTGCCAGCAGCATTGGGGGCTCGTTGAACACTGAAGCTTTCTTT.

This clonotype has just a few counts. The rearrangement links TRBV14 to TRBJ1-2, with a possible D match to TRBD1 (5 bases). Germline V gene lookup returns CDR1 SGHDN and CDR2 FVKESK. V lost 4 bases and J lost 8, with 14 bases in between. The CDR3 is 13 amino acids. CDR3 coding DNA: TGTGCCAGCAGCCTATCAGCTCAGGGCGGCTACACCTTC. Encoded protein: CASSLSAQGGYTF.